These 21 T cell receptor beta chains share one sample of origin, sequenced in a study of spatial heterogeneity in lung cancer. Specified time point: sample taken at primary tumor resection. Unsorted samples of tumor, nontumor lung or frozen PBMC had their whole RNA sequenced. One entry per CDR3 protein, called by TCRdb with MiXCR from the 5' RACE reads. The data contain about 26,000 distinct CDR3 sequences, roughly 12% of them singletons. The input for sequencing was PBMCs, taken at surgery. These receptors all come from a female donor with early-stage non-small cell lung cancer.

Many counts were recorded for this clonotype. This chain links TRBV7-9 with TRBJ2-6; D may be TRBD1 or TRBD2 (5 bases each). Trimming pared 5 bases from V and 4 bases from J, leaving 12 bases between. The CDR3 totals 15 residues. Germline lookup yields CDR1 SEHNR and CDR2 FQNEAQ (reference sequence). CDR3: CASSPGALGANVLTF. In DNA, the CDR3 is TGTGCCAGCAGCCCCGGGGCTCTGGGGGCCAACGTCCTGACTTTC.

This clonotype has at least ten counts. The V call is TRBV11-2, the J call TRBJ1-2, with 8 nucleotides matching TRBD1. With V trimmed by 5 bases and J by 4 bases, 9 bases remained unmatched. Germline V gene sequence: CDR1 SGHAT, CDR2 FQNNGV. The CDR3 extends over 15 amino acids. CDR3 region: CASSPGGTGGYGYTF. For the CDR3, the DNA is TGTGCCAGCAGCCCAGGGGGAACAGGGGGCTATGGCTACACCTTC.

The table lists this clonotype with many counts. In nucleotides, the CDR3 is TGTGCCAGCAGGACCAGGACAGGGACGAACACCGGGGAGCTGTTTTTT. The encoded protein is CASRTRTGTNTGELFF. The chain carries TRBV7-2 and TRBJ2-2, with TRBD1 identical over 8 bases. V was clipped by 6 bases and J by 0 bases; unmatched bases: 6. Germline-derived CDR1 and CDR2 are SGHTA and FQGNSA. The CDR3 sequence is 16 residues long. Looking up the rest from reference TRBV7-2 and TRBJ2-2 gives the full variable domain: GAGVSQSPSNKVTEKGKDVELRCDPISGHTALYWYRQSLGQGLEFLIYFQGNSAPDKSGLPSDRFSAERTGGSVSTLTIQRTQQEDSAVYLCASRTRTGTNTGELFFGEGSRLTVL.

This clonotype came up many times. The rearrangement joins TRBV13 to TRBJ2-1; tentatively, D is TRBD2 (6 bases). Germline CDR1 reads PRHDT; CDR2 reads FYEKMQ (reference sequence). The CDR3 has 13 amino acids. V was cut by 6 bases and J by 8 bases, with 14 bases left in between. The CDR3 coding sequence is TGTGCCAGCAGAACGACCGGGAGCGATGAGCAGTTCTTC. Residues: CASRTTGSDEQFF.

This clonotype occurred many times. The rearrangement uses TRBV4-1 and TRBJ2-7; D is possibly TRBD1 or TRBD2 (5 bases each). The CDR3 spans 14 residues. Trimming left V 2 bases short and J 7 bases short, with 15 bases between. Germline assignment: CDR1 MGHRA and CDR2 YSYEKL. The CDR3 coding sequence is TGCGCCAGCAGCCAACCGGGACGGTCTCGGGAGCAGTACGTC. This sequence encodes CASSQPGRSREQYV.

This clonotype was found many times. The chain joins TRBV28 to TRBJ1-1; D gene ambiguous. This CDR3 is 15 amino acids long. Trimming took 8 bases from V and 0 from J, leaving 16 bases between them. Germline V gives CDR1 MDHEN, CDR2 SYDVKM. DNA for the CDR3: TGTGCCAGCGAGTACGGACTTGGCATGAACACTGAAGCTTTCTTT. It is translated as CASEYGLGMNTEAFF.

This clonotype was seen many times. The chain uses TRBV7-6 and TRBJ2-7; D may be TRBD2 (5 bases). Germline lookup yields CDR1 SGHVS and CDR2 FNYEAQ. The V and J ends lost 3 bases and 4 bases respectively, with 13 bases between them. The CDR3 covers 14 residues. In DNA, the CDR3 is TGTGCCAGCAGCTTTGGTAACGGGATATACGAGCAGTACTTC. Protein: CASSFGNGIYEQYF.

Ten or more counts support this clonotype. V usage is TRBV7-9 and J usage is TRBJ1-4; 9 bases line up with TRBD1. The germline gives CDR1 SEHNR, CDR2 FQNEAQ (reference sequence). CDR3 length equals 15 residues. Trimming removed 4 bases from V and 5 bases from J; junction bases left unmatched: 5. CDR3 sequence (DNA): TGTGCCAGCAGCTGGGGGACAGGGCCAAATGAAAAACTGTTTTTT. Its protein is CASSWGTGPNEKLFF.

This clonotype was observed at least ten times. CDR3 in amino acids: CASSEVTGGAGRTEAFF. The CDR3 DNA is TGTGCCAGCAGCGAAGTAACTGGGGGCGCGGGGCGGACTGAAGCTTTCTTT. V gene TRBV7-9 combines with J gene TRBJ1-1; D might be TRBD1 (6 bases). The CDR3 has 17 residues. The germline V and J ends were trimmed by 5 bases and 5 bases, with 24 bases remaining between them. Germline CDR1 is SEHNR and CDR2 is FQNEAQ (reference sequence).

The sample holds many counts of this clonotype. The chain has TRBV30 and TRBJ2-7, with D perhaps TRBD1 (6 bases). Germline V gives CDR1 GTSNPN, CDR2 SVGIG (reference sequence). V dropped 6 bases and J dropped 7 bases, with 28 bases sitting between them. CDR3 size: 16 residues. CDR3 amino acids: CACAPKGHRALMEQYF. In DNA form, the CDR3 reads TGTGCCTGCGCGCCCAAGGGACACCGAGCTCTAATGGAGCAGTACTTC.

This clonotype showed up many times. The chain has TRBV7-2 and TRBJ2-3, with 7 bases lining up with TRBD2. V trimming: 6 bases; J trimming: 0 bases; junction bases outside the gene matches: 6. CDR1 is SGHTA, CDR2 FQGNSA, per germline. The CDR3 covers 15 residues. CDR3 loop: CASRDSGFSTDTQYF. Here the CDR3 DNA reads TGTGCCAGCAGAGATAGCGGGTTTAGCACAGATACGCAGTATTTT.

This clonotype occurred many times. V and J are TRBV12-3 or TRBV12-4 and TRBJ2-3; TRBD2 aligns across 10 bases. The CDR3 totals 16 residues. V shed 3 bases, J shed 2 bases, and the junction held 5 bases outside the gene matches. CDR3 amino acids: CASSFSTSGDTDTQYF. The CDR3 region has the DNA TGTGCCAGCAGTTTCTCCACTAGCGGGGACACAGATACGCAGTATTTT.

The chain is built from TRBV7-9 and TRBJ1-1; no clear D. The CDR3 consists of 14 residues. V was clipped by 1 base and J by 2 bases, with 8 bases between them. Germline V CDR1 and CDR2: SEHNR, FQNEAQ (reference sequence). The CDR3 protein is CASSLGRINTEAFF. DNA for the CDR3: TGTGCCAGCAGCTTAGGACGGATAAACACTGAAGCTTTCTTT.

This clonotype was detected many times. V gene TRBV7-2 combines with J gene TRBJ1-6; D gene uncertain. V lost 3 bases, J lost 7 bases, and 7 bases lay in between. CDR1 and CDR2 (germline): SGHTA, FQGNSA. The CDR3 sequence is 13 residues long. The CDR3 loop reads CASSLHSNSPLHF. As DNA, the CDR3 is TGTGCCAGCAGCTTGCACAGCAATTCACCCCTCCACTTT.

Only a few counts were recorded for this clonotype. The rearrangement uses TRBV12-3 or TRBV12-4 and TRBJ2-3, with a possible D match to TRBD2 (6 bases). The CDR3 covers 12 residues. V lost 6 bases and J lost 6, with 10 bases in between. In DNA, the CDR3 is TGTGCCAGCAGGGGGGGATCCGATACGCAGTATTTT. Translating gives CASRGGSDTQYF.

Only a few counts were recorded for this clonotype. A much larger clone differs by one base, so this may be a read error. V is TRBV4-1 and J is TRBJ2-1; D is tentatively TRBD1 or TRBD2 (6 bases each). Germline V gene sequence: CDR1 MGHRA, CDR2 YSYEKL. This CDR3 is 15 amino acids long. CDR3 protein: CACSRGRISYNEQFF. The CDR3 DNA reads as TGCGCCTGCAGCCGGGGGCGTATCTCCTACAATGAGCAGTTCTTC.

The genes are TRBV3-1 and TRBJ1-1; 7 bases line up with TRBD1. In germline, CDR1 is LGHDT, CDR2 YNNKEL (reference sequence). CDR3 length equals 12 residues. J gave up 6 bases and V 6 bases, and 4 bases lay outside the gene matches. Here the CDR3 DNA reads TGTGCCAGCAGTGTTACAGGGGCTGAAGCTTTCTTT. Protein product: CASSVTGAEAFF.

The chain carries TRBV7-2 and TRBJ2-7; D gene uncertain. The V and J ends lost 7 bases and 7 bases respectively, with 17 bases between them. Germline V gives CDR1 SGHTA, CDR2 FQGNSA. The length of the CDR3 is 13 residues. The CDR3: CASTRPGSSEQYF. CDR3 coding DNA: TGTGCCAGCACTAGACCGGGCAGCAGTGAGCAGTACTTC.

This chain links TRBV2 with TRBJ1-1, with D perhaps matching TRBD1 (5 bases). CDR1 and CDR2 (germline): SNHLY, FYNNEI. V lost 6 bases, J lost 5 bases, and 19 bases lay in between. CDR3 size: 15 residues. The CDR3 DNA reads TGTGCCAGCAGGAAACAGGAGTCCGGGGAGACTGAAGCTTTCTTT. Translated: CASRKQESGETEAFF.

This clonotype was found a few times. The chain couples TRBV5-8 to TRBJ1-1; 9 bases fit TRBD1. The CDR3 consists of 14 residues. V lost 4 bases, J lost 0 bases, and 1 base stayed unmatched. CDR1 and CDR2 from the germline V gene are SGHTS and YDEGEE. The chain's CDR3 is CASSRDRVNTEAFF. The CDR3 DNA is TGTGCCAGCAGCAGGGACAGGGTGAACACTGAAGCTTTCTTT.

Here the CDR3 DNA reads TGTGCCAGCAGTTCGACAGGGGGCCTCCAAGAGACCCAGTACTTC. Translating it yields CASSSTGGLQETQYF. The gene calls are TRBV28 and TRBJ2-5; TRBD1 matches 10 bases. V dropped 4 bases and J dropped 1; count of bases not matched to a gene: 3. CDR3 length: 15 residues. Germline CDR1 is MDHEN and CDR2 is SYDVKM. The variable domain in full, with the rest retrieved from reference TRBV28 and TRBJ2-5, is DVKVTQSSRYLVKRTGEKVFLECVQDMDHENMFWYRQDPGLGLRLIYFSYDVKMKEKGDIPEGYSVSREKKERFSLILESASTNQTSMYLCASSSTGGLQETQYFGPGTRLLVL.